One TCR beta chain is described in this entry. Its antigen is currently not known. No much larger clonotype is one base removed from it; base qualities were not supplied. PBMC libraries used mostly roughly 480 ng of input genomic DNA for deep sequencing, with six replicates per sample. Following the manufacturer's instructions, the team built TCRbeta libraries using the immunoSEQ hsTCRbeta kit. The completed libraries were mixed into a single pool at 3 nM, then sequenced with an Illumina NovaSeq 6000 S4 flow cell. As for the original processing: The immunoSEQ Analyzer was used for raw data preprocessing and quality control. The analysis was limited to productive rearrangements, and each clonotype was defined by a unique CDR3 amino acid sequence. Using the R package tcR, the researchers computed the Gini-Simpson index as their estimate of repertoire clonality. Gini indices were compared with Student's t test, and associations with tumor size change were assessed by Pearson correlation. The source is immuneACCESS, and TCRdb retained only in-frame sequences with V and J called. Part of the clones is not carried over; for the studies checked, unresolved V genes explain less than half of this, and the remainder is unexplained. The V and J calls and clone size were taken over from that table, and D and trimming were inferred from the DNA. The sample data list around 13,000 clones, and 65% to 75% of these were observed just once. 2% of the sample belongs to the ten largest clones.

What the time point label conveys for this sample: before neoadjuvant nivolumab. Patients were newly diagnosed with stage II-IVA oral cavity squamous cell carcinoma and had received no prior systemic or radiation treatment. Everyone in the cohort had locally advanced, HPV-negative oral cavity squamous cell carcinoma. No culture maintenance or expansion was done, as the peripheral blood mononuclear cells went straight to analysis. The samples were obtained from a longitudinal correlative study of a single-arm phase II trial testing neoadjuvant nivolumab in oral cavity squamous cell carcinoma. Subject-matched pre- and post-treatment PBMCs and tumors from three responders and three non-responders underwent genomic DNA-based TCRbeta sequencing. Peripheral blood mononuclear cells were collected before nivolumab treatment and again after treatment, at the time of surgery. Genomic DNA was isolated from PBMCs using the Maxwell RSC DNA from Cells kit.

The data originate from a study of neoadjuvant anti-PD-1 for oral cavity cancer (dated by TCRdb to about 2021). With respect to the entire study: Patients mostly received three to four biweekly doses of nivolumab at 3 mg/kg before curative-intent surgical resection. Responders were defined as patients with complete response, partial response or stable disease by RECIST 1.1; non-responders were defined as patients with progression. A roughly 33% response rate was observed in the parent correlative cohort, in which more than ten patients were included. Patients who did not progress were given a fourth nivolumab dose at about day 43 and had definitive surgical resection on days 50-56.

V is cut by 5 bases and J by 4 bases, and the space between the germline ends is 20 bases. The germline V gene specifies SGHVS as CDR1 and FQNEAQ as CDR2. The CDR3 runs 16 residues from the cysteine to the phenylalanine. CDR3 DNA only is kept here, 48 bases in frame from base 1. Study-wide findings and limitations: Only three patients per response group were included in the TCR analyses, and larger cohorts for validation were called for by the authors. Higher pretreatment blood Treg/Th17 ratios correlated with both higher pretreatment blood TCRbeta clonality and lower post-treatment tumor TCRbeta clonality. After neoadjuvant nivolumab, T cell clonality (Gini index) in PBMCs was significantly higher in non-responders than in responders.

This clonotype originated in a person between 35 and 79 years old with oral cavity squamous cell carcinoma. The chain couples TRBV7-8 to TRBJ1-2; TRBD1 is possibly the D segment (5 matching bases). The input for sequencing was PBMCs, taken before nivolumab (anti-PD-1) treatment. The sequenced DNA: TGTGCCAGCAGCGCAAATAACCTCGACAGCACCTATGGCTACACCTTC. The translation is CASSANNLDSTYGYTF.